This T cell receptor beta chain is drawn from a study of CXCR3-negative and CXCR3-positive naive CD8 T cells. CDR1 is SGHVS, CDR2 FQNEAQ, per germline. The CDR3 extends over 17 amino acids. TRB cDNA libraries were made by UMI-labeled 5' RACE. TCRdb reprocessed the 5' RACE reads, with one entry per CDR3 protein and no DNA. This sample's table has about 26,000 distinct CDR3 sequences. The chain couples TRBV7-8 to TRBJ2-2; TCRdb's D call, TRBD1, is unchecked because there is no DNA. The sequence came from a human donor in good health. Some clones in this sample may be carry-over from other donors' samples. The material sequenced was naive CXCR3- CD8+ T cells from blood. Sample subset: CD45RO-CCR7+CD27+CD95- naive CD8+ T cells lacking CXCR3 (TNR3-). CDR3 sequence: CASSLGPGKLRTGELFF.